Listed here is a single T cell receptor (beta chain). What it binds is not known. J lost 8 bases, V lost 3 bases, and 18 bases had no gene match. In germline, CDR1 is MDHEN, CDR2 SYDVKM. This CDR3 region has 17 residues. For TCRbeta, the library was prepared with unique molecular identifiers. TCRdb ran MiXCR on the PCR reads and lists one entry per CDR3 protein. The sample holds about 420,000 distinct CDR3 sequences; under 20% are singletons and the top ten take about 32%. The data were obtained in a study of T-cell reconstitution after alpha-beta-depleted transplantation in children. Study-wide points: Newly made T cells mostly supplied T-cell counts and diversity one year after transplant.

The starting material was PBMCs, mostly from graft donor cells, obtained 360 days after TCRalphabeta/CD19-depleted stem cell transplant. The J gene is TRBJ1-2, the V gene TRBV28, with 7 nucleotides matching TRBD1. This receptor was taken from a boy in the first two years of life who had a stem cell transplant for Wiskott-Aldrich syndrome, so the T cells may come from the graft donor. CDR3 residues: CASSLMPQGQRKIGYTF. The CDR3 DNA reads as TGTGCCAGCAGTTTGATGCCCCAGGGACAGCGGAAGATAGGCTACACCTTC.